This T cell receptor (beta chain) was retrieved from a study of naive and memory T cell subsets. From the second PCR step, alpha and beta chains were amplified apart. The beta constant-region primer was an equimolar mix of two oligonucleotides covering TRBC1 and TRBC2. MiXCR, run by TCRdb on the UMI-ligation and nested PCR reads, gives a single entry per CDR3 protein. The table has about 85,000 distinct CDR3 sequences, less than 15% seen once. The CDR3 is 15 residues long. V was shortened by 5 bases and J by 4 bases, with 16 bases between the two germline ends. The TCR sequence derives from a human donor in good health. The sample consisted of central memory CD4+ T cells from blood. The rearrangement links TRBV12-3 or TRBV12-4 to TRBJ2-3, with TRBD1 as a possible D gene (6 bases). The CDR3, as DNA: TGTGCCAGCAGTGGGCAGGGGAAAGGCGCAGATACGCAGTATTTT. Protein product: CASSGQGKGADTQYF.